Following are 24 T cell receptor beta chains from one sample sequenced in a study of control samples from healthy donors and cancer patients. Sequencing used immunoSEQ multiplex PCR; TCRdb keeps in-frame clones, though not all of them. There are 200,000 to 250,000 clones in the sample; about 94% occur only once, and approximately 1.6% lies in the top ten. Source material: blood. These receptors were collected from a man aged 50-59 years in good health.

This clone was seen only once. V and J are TRBV11-2 and TRBJ2-6; unclear D gene. V was cut by 8 bases and J by 2 bases, with 7 bases left in between. Germline CDR1 reads SGHAT; CDR2 reads FQNNGV. CDR3 size: 13 residues. CDR3 amino acids: CASGRPGANVLTF. CDR3 DNA sequence: TGTGCCAGCGGACGTCCTGGGGCCAACGTCCTGACTTTC.

This sequence joins TRBV11-3 and TRBJ1-4; D is uncertain. The CDR3 length is 13 residues. V was shortened by 7 bases and J by 5 bases, with 11 bases between the two germline ends. Germline loops: CDR1 SGHNT, CDR2 YENEEA. This chain's CDR3 is CASKGLINEKLFF. The DNA for the CDR3 is TGTGCCAGCAAGGGTCTTATCAATGAAAAACTGTTTTTT.

CDR3 sequence: CATGGQGGNTEAFF. The CDR3 region has the DNA TGTGCCACCGGAGGGCAGGGGGGGAACACTGAAGCTTTCTTT. J is TRBJ1-1 and V is TRBV10-3, with 7 positions matching TRBD1. The V and J ends lost 10 bases and 1 base, in that order; junction bases with no gene match: 9. This CDR3 comprises 14 residues. CDR1 and CDR2 (germline): ENHRY, SYGVKD.

The chain carries TRBV3-1 (or the pseudogene TRBV3-2) and TRBJ1-4; D perhaps matches TRBD1 (5 bases). Trimming removed 4 bases at V and 4 bases at J, with 13 bases between. Germline CDR1 LGHDT, CDR2 YNNKEL (reference sequence). This CDR3 is built from 15 residues. CDR3 nucleotide sequence: TGTGCCAGCAGCCGAACCGGGACGGGTAATGAAAAACTGTTTTTT. The encoded protein is CASSRTGTGNEKLFF.

V usage is TRBV20-1 and J usage is TRBJ1-2; no clear D gene. V lost 4 bases and J 0 bases, leaving 3 bases between the germline ends. Germline V CDR1 and CDR2: DFQATT, SNEGSKA (reference sequence). The CDR3 has 11 residues. The CDR3 region has the DNA TGCAGTGCTAAAACTAACTATGGCTACACCTTC. The encoded protein is CSAKTNYGYTF.

CDR3 loop: CASSQRIGGGIDSPLHF. The CDR3, as DNA: TGTGCCAGCAGCCAAAGAATCGGTGGTGGCATCGATTCACCCCTCCACTTT. This rearrangement joins TRBV4-2 to TRBJ1-6; no definite D call. Trimming shortened V by 2 bases and J by 8 bases, and 19 bases separated the two germline ends. CDR3 length: 17 amino acids. Germline CDR1 is LGHNA and CDR2 is YNFKEQ.

The J gene is TRBJ2-3, the V gene TRBV4-3; TRBD2 aligns across 7 bases. Germline V CDR1 and CDR2: LGHNA, YSLEER. The ends lost 0 bases at V and 6 bases at J; junction bases unmatched: 6. The length of the CDR3 is 15 residues. CDR3 region: CASSQDWSGDDTQYF. The CDR3 DNA reads as TGCGCCAGCAGCCAAGATTGGAGCGGGGACGATACGCAGTATTTT.

V is TRBV2 and J is TRBJ2-1, with D possibly matching TRBD2 (6 bases). The ends were cut back, 7 bases at V and 5 bases at J, with 18 bases in the middle. This CDR3 has 15 amino acids. Germline CDR1 and CDR2: SNHLY and FYNNEI. CDR3 loop: CASKSSGTGNNEQFF. CDR3 nucleotide sequence: TGTGCCAGCAAATCATCCGGGACTGGCAACAATGAGCAGTTCTTC.

The chain combines TRBV18 with TRBJ2-3; the D call may be TRBD1 or TRBD2 (5 bases each). V lost 0 bases and J 3 bases, leaving 13 bases between the germline ends. Germline CDR1 reads KGHSH; CDR2 reads LQKENI. This CDR3 spans 16 amino acids. CDR3 sequence (DNA): TGTGCCAGCTCACCACCGAGGGCCGGGGCGACAGATACGCAGTATTTT. Its protein is CASSPPRAGATDTQYF.

J is TRBJ2-2 and V is TRBV2, with D uncertain. The CDR3 is made up of 14 amino acids. Germline values: CDR1 SNHLY, CDR2 FYNNEI. Trimming left V 4 bases short and J 4 bases short, with 10 bases between. CDR3 protein: CASSGTVRTGELFF. CDR3 coding DNA: TGTGCCAGCAGTGGTACAGTTCGCACCGGGGAGCTGTTTTTT.

The rearrangement uses TRBV6-1 and TRBJ2-1, with D hard to call. The CDR3 extends over 18 amino acids. The V end lost 4 bases, the J end lost 0 bases, and 19 bases lay between the germline ends. CDR1 is MNHNS and CDR2 is SASEGT in the germline V gene. The CDR3 is CASSGDTRLTRSYNEQFF. The CDR3 DNA is TGTGCCAGCAGTGGAGACACAAGGCTCACCCGCTCCTACAATGAGCAGTTCTTC.

V is TRBV14 and J is TRBJ2-7; the match to TRBD2 covers 8 bases. Trimming at V came to 1 base and at J to 5 bases, leaving 22 bases not matched to a gene. The germline gives CDR1 SGHDN, CDR2 FVKESK. The CDR3 is 20 residues long. The CDR3 region is CASSQALGGGQYLKLDEQYF. CDR3 sequence (DNA): TGTGCCAGCAGCCAAGCCCTCGGGGGGGGCCAATATCTTAAACTTGACGAGCAGTACTTC.

J is TRBJ2-7 and V is TRBV7-2, with 7 bases aligning to TRBD1. Trimming took 3 bases from V and 6 from J; bases not matched to a gene: 5. Germline loops: CDR1 SGHTA, CDR2 FQGNSA. CDR3 length equals 13 residues. CDR3 DNA sequence: TGTGCCAGCAGCTTGGACAGGCCTAGCGAGCAGTACTTC. Amino acids: CASSLDRPSEQYF.

This chain connects TRBV6-5 to TRBJ2-1; 7 positions match TRBD2. V dropped 8 bases and J dropped 7; count of bases not matched to a gene: 5. Germline CDR1 reads MNHEY; CDR2 reads SVGAGI. This CDR3 comprises 12 residues. The CDR3 nucleotides read TGTGCCAGCGGAGGACTAGGAAATGAGCAGTTCTTC. Translation: CASGGLGNEQFF.

The chain has TRBV11-2 and TRBJ1-3; D is unclear. Germline CDR1 is SGHAT and CDR2 is FQNNGV. The CDR3 covers 16 residues. V was shortened by 3 bases and J by 1 base, with 13 bases between the two germline ends. The CDR3 sequence is CASSLGKGGSGNTIYF. CDR3 DNA sequence: TGTGCCAGCAGCTTGGGAAAAGGAGGGTCTGGAAACACCATATATTTT.

The chain recombines TRBV7-8 with TRBJ2-5, with 8 bases aligning to TRBD2. This CDR3 region has 13 residues. With 5 bases clipped from V and 4 bases from J, the junction kept 3 bases outside the gene matches. Germline-derived CDR1 and CDR2 are SGHVS and FQNEAQ. CDR3 protein: CASSRGGRETQYF. The CDR3 DNA sequence: TGTGCCAGCAGCCGGGGGGGCCGAGAGACCCAGTACTTC.

The chain uses TRBV28 and TRBJ1-6; D may be TRBD1 (6 bases). This CDR3 comprises 14 residues. The V end lost 5 bases, the J end lost 13 bases, and 18 bases lay between the germline ends. Germline V gene data show CDR1 as MDHEN and CDR2 as SYDVKM. The CDR3 sequence is CASSTGTLESPLHF. CDR3 nucleotides: TGTGCCAGCAGTACCGGGACACTAGAGTCCCCCCTCCACTTT.

The chain employs TRBV2 and TRBJ2-7; D might be TRBD1 (5 bases). The germline V and J ends were trimmed by 6 bases and 9 bases, with 18 bases remaining between them. The CDR3 length is 13 residues. The germline gives CDR1 SNHLY, CDR2 FYNNEI. CDR3 nucleotide sequence: TGTGCCAGCAGACCCGAAGGGGCTCCGATGCAGTACGTC. Translation: CASRPEGAPMQYV.

The chain combines TRBV28 with TRBJ2-7; D is unclear. V lost 5 bases and J 0 bases, leaving 5 bases between the germline ends. CDR1 is MDHEN and CDR2 is SYDVKM in the germline V gene. The CDR3 totals 12 residues. In DNA, the CDR3 is TGTGCCAGCAGTACGGCCTCCTACGAGCAGTACGTC. It encodes CASSTASYEQYV.

CDR3 DNA: TGTGCCAGCGGCTTATCAGGGGAACCTAATGAAAAACTGTTTTTT. The encoded protein is CASGLSGEPNEKLFF. V usage is TRBV28 and J usage is TRBJ1-4; maybe TRBD1 (6 bases). The germline V and J ends were trimmed by 8 bases and 3 bases, with 16 bases remaining between them. CDR3 size: 15 residues. Germline V gene sequence: CDR1 MDHEN, CDR2 SYDVKM.

Only one count was recorded for this clone. V is TRBV5-1 and J is TRBJ2-3; D is perhaps TRBD1 or TRBD2 (5 bases each). The CDR3 length is 11 residues. CDR1 and CDR2 (germline): SGHRS, YFSETQ. The V end was cut by 7 bases, the J end by 6 bases, with 9 bases between. CDR3 nucleotide sequence: TGCGCCAGCCGGGACCGCGATACGCAGTATTTT. Translating it yields CASRDRDTQYF.

This clone turned up a few times. This rearrangement joins TRBV5-1 to TRBJ2-5; weak D call: TRBD2 (5 bases). Germline V gene lookup returns CDR1 SGHRS and CDR2 YFSETQ. The CDR3 spans 15 residues. V was trimmed by 0 bases and J by 2 bases, leaving 11 bases between them. The chain's CDR3 is CASSLELQRQETQYF. CDR3 coding DNA: TGCGCCAGCAGCTTGGAGCTACAGCGGCAAGAGACCCAGTACTTC.

The chain combines TRBV19 with TRBJ2-2, with TRBD2 identical over 14 bases. V gave up 7 bases and J gave up 7 bases; unmatched junction bases: 5. In germline, CDR1 is LNHDA, CDR2 SQIVND (reference sequence). The CDR3 runs 15 residues. This CDR3 reads CASIPTSGGDGELFF. The DNA of the CDR3 is TGTGCCAGTATACCGACTAGCGGGGGGGACGGGGAGCTGTTTTTT. The full variable domain, its missing parts supplied by reference TRBV19 and TRBJ2-2, is DGGITQSPKYLFRKEGQNVTLSCEQNLNHDAMYWYRQDPGQGLRLIYYSQIVNDFQKGDIAEGYSVSREKKESFPLTVTSAQKNPTAFYLCASIPTSGGDGELFFGEGSRLTVL.

The rearrangement links TRBV11-2 to TRBJ1-2; D uncertain. Trimming cost V 0 bases and J 5 bases, with 10 bases left between them. This CDR3 is 14 amino acids long. Germline assignment: CDR1 SGHAT and CDR2 FQNNGV. The CDR3 nucleotides are TGTGCCAGCAGCTTAGATCATCCACAATATGGCTACACCTTC. Its protein is CASSLDHPQYGYTF. The full variable domain, completed using reference TRBV11-2 and TRBJ1-2, is EAGVAQSPRYKIIEKRQSVAFWCNPISGHATLYWYQQILGQGPKLLIQFQNNGVVDDSQLPKDRFSAERLKGVDSTLKIQPAKLEDSAVYLCASSLDHPQYGYTFGSGTRLTVV.